This T cell receptor (beta chain) was retrieved from a study of T-cell memory formation after mild COVID-19. Via MiXCR, TCRdb re-called the 5' RACE reads, giving one row per CDR3 protein. Among approximately 340,000 distinct CDR3 sequences listed, around 13% were seen once. General study findings and limits: Within pre-infection memory, some responding clones were found, suggesting cross-reactive memory joined. Of the contracting clones, CD4+ ones lay mainly in CM and EM, and CD8+ ones in EMRA. Balance between CD4 and CD8 was seen in clones contracting day 15 to 85, and a CD4+ lean was seen in later expanders.

V lost 6 bases and J 12 bases, leaving 15 bases between the germline ends. There are 12 residues in the CDR3. This clonotype was counted a few times. The antigen is unknown. What was sequenced was PBMCs or a T cell subset sorted from them (not recorded which). This receptor was identified in a man between 18 and 35 years old who had mild COVID-19 (a few samples of this study predate the infection). Cell type and time point are not known. The chain recombines TRBV12-3 or TRBV12-4 with TRBJ2-1; D uncertain. For the CDR3, the DNA is TGTGCCAGCAGCCCCCAGTTGTATGGGCAGTTCTTC. Its translation: CASSPQLYGQFF.